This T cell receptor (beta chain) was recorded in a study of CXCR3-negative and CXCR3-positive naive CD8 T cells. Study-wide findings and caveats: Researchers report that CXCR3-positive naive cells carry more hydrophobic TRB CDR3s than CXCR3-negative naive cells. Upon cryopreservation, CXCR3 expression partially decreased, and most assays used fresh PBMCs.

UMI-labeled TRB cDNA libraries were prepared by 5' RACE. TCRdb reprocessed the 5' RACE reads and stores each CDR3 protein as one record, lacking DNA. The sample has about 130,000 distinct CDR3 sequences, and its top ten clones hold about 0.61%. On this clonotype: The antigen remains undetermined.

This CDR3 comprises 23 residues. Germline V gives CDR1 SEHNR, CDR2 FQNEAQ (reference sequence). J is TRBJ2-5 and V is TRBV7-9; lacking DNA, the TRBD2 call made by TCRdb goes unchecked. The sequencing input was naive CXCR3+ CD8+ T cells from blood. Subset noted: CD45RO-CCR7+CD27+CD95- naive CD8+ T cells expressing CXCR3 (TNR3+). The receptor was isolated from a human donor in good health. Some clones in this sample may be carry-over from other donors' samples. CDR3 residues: CASSSTNPRLMGEVGGSQETQYF.